One and the same sample provided the 17 T cell receptor beta chains below, sequenced in a study of response to subunit inactivated influenza vaccine. TCRdb reprocessed the RT-PCR reads via MiXCR and lists one record per CDR3 protein. Here the sample spans 500,000 to 600,000 distinct CDR3 sequences, over 10% being singletons. The specimen comprised PBMCs from blood, sampled more than 35 days after vaccination. These receptors were obtained from a man aged 45-65 years who received an inactivated influenza vaccine.

A few counts support this clonotype. V usage is TRBV7-3 and J usage is TRBJ2-1, with TRBD1 matching 7 bases. CDR3 size: 14 residues. J was trimmed by 7 bases and V by 5 bases; bases with no gene match: 8. CDR1 is SGHTA and CDR2 is FQGTGA in the germline V gene. For the CDR3, the DNA is TGTGCCAGCAGCACAGGGGCCAGTCTTAATGAGCAGTTCTTC. This sequence encodes CASSTGASLNEQFF.

This clonotype was seen a handful of times. The rearrangement uses TRBV20-1 and TRBJ2-4, with D possibly TRBD2 on 6 matching bases. The CDR3 is made up of 14 amino acids. Trimming left V 5 bases short and J 8 bases short, with 19 bases between. Germline CDR1 is DFQATT and CDR2 is SNEGSKA (reference sequence). The CDR3 loop reads CSAALTGLGDIQYF. DNA for the CDR3: TGCAGTGCTGCACTAACGGGACTCGGTGACATTCAGTACTTC.

The chain joins TRBV27 to TRBJ2-1, with 13 bases aligning to TRBD2. V lost 6 bases and J lost 5; bases outside the gene matches: 7. CDR3 size: 16 residues. The V gene's germline CDR1 is MNHEY and CDR2 SMNVEV (reference sequence). The DNA for the CDR3 is TGTGCCAGCAGGAAAGGGACTAGCGGGGCTCACAATGAGCAGTTCTTC. Translating gives CASRKGTSGAHNEQFF.

As DNA, the CDR3 is TGCAGTGCAAACGTTAACAGGGGGCAACCCTCTCTTCACTACAATGAGCAGTTCTTC. It encodes CSANVNRGQPSLHYNEQFF. The genes are TRBV20-1 and TRBJ2-1; 9 bases match TRBD1. Germline CDR1 reads DFQATT; CDR2 reads SNEGSKA (reference sequence). The trim removed 6 bases at V and 3 bases at J, leaving 21 bases unmatched. The CDR3 contains 19 residues.

The chain couples TRBV11-2 to TRBJ2-7; no clear D. Germline V lookup: CDR1 SGHAT, CDR2 FQNNGV. The CDR3 is made up of 15 amino acids. The V gene lost 0 bases and the J gene lost 7 bases, with 16 bases spanning the gap. The CDR3 sequence: CASSLDPGHSLEQYF. CDR3 DNA sequence: TGTGCCAGCAGCTTAGATCCCGGGCACTCCCTGGAGCAGTACTTC.

This clonotype was picked up a small number of times. The chain recombines TRBV4-3 with TRBJ2-7; 7 bases align to TRBD1. V trimming: 0 bases; J trimming: 6 bases; junction bases outside the gene matches: 8. The CDR3 spans 15 residues. Germline V CDR1 and CDR2: LGHNA, YSLEER. The CDR3 is CASSQDLGQVGEQYF. CDR3 nucleotides: TGCGCCAGCAGCCAAGACCTTGGACAGGTGGGCGAGCAGTACTTC.

This clonotype was seen a handful of times. The CDR3 DNA reads as TGTGCCAGCAGTTCGGGACAGACGGCACCCCTCCACTTT. As protein: CASSSGQTAPLHF. This chain connects TRBV28 to TRBJ1-6; TRBD1 aligns across 7 bases. Trimming took 4 bases from V and 11 from J; bases not matched to a gene: 5. The V gene's germline CDR1 is MDHEN and CDR2 SYDVKM. The CDR3 spans 13 residues.

This sequence joins TRBV3-1 and TRBJ2-1, with D hard to call. There are 12 residues in the CDR3. CDR1 is LGHDT and CDR2 is YNNKEL in the germline V gene (reference sequence). V lost 1 base and J 9 bases, leaving 7 bases between the germline ends. Written as DNA, the CDR3 is TGTGCCAGCAGCCAAGTTCCGGCTGAGCAGTTCTTC. Translation: CASSQVPAEQFF.

This clonotype was detected only a few times. This chain uses TRBV5-1 with TRBJ2-7; no clear D. The CDR3 has 14 residues. V was cut by 3 bases and J by 3 bases, with 13 bases left in between. The germline V gene encodes CDR1 SGHRS and CDR2 YFSETQ. CDR3 amino acids: CASSSQGIVYEQYF. The CDR3 DNA sequence: TGCGCCAGCAGCTCGCAAGGAATTGTCTACGAGCAGTACTTC. Together with reference TRBV5-1 and TRBJ2-7, the CDR3 gives the full variable domain: KAGVTQTPRYLIKTRGQQVTLSCSPISGHRSVSWYQQTPGQGLQFLFEYFSETQRNKGNFPGRFSGRQFSNSRSEMNVSTLELGDSALYLCASSSQGIVYEQYFGPGTRLTVT.

The chain is built from TRBV5-1 and TRBJ2-2; D may correspond to TRBD1 or TRBD2 (5 bases each). The CDR3 extends over 15 amino acids. From germline, CDR1 is SGHRS and CDR2 YFSETQ. Trimming pared 4 bases from V and 4 bases from J, leaving 14 bases between. The CDR3 DNA is TGCGCCAGCAGCCCCGAGGGGCACCTCACCGGGGAGCTGTTTTTT. Protein sequence: CASSPEGHLTGELFF.

There are many counts of this clonotype. V is TRBV20-1 and J is TRBJ2-7, with a tentative D call TRBD1 (6 bases). The V and J ends lost 3 bases and 0 bases respectively, with 9 bases between them. Germline CDR1 and CDR2: DFQATT and SNEGSKA (reference sequence). There are 13 residues in the CDR3. The CDR3 bases are TGCAGTGCTAGCCTGGACAGCTCCTACGAGCAGTACTTC. As protein: CSASLDSSYEQYF.

This clonotype was counted only a few times. The chain combines TRBV5-1 with TRBJ2-3; possible D gene TRBD1, 6 bases. Deletions cut 4 bases from V and 1 base from J, with 16 bases between. The CDR3 contains 16 residues. The germline V gene encodes CDR1 SGHRS and CDR2 YFSETQ. The CDR3 region is CASSILGQLRTDTQYF. The CDR3 coding sequence is TGCGCCAGCAGCATACTTGGACAGTTACGCACAGATACGCAGTATTTT.

The CDR3 loop is CASSLGGPSTDTQYF. CDR3 sequence (DNA): TGCGCCAGCAGCTTGGGAGGGCCTAGCACAGATACGCAGTATTTT. The chain recombines TRBV5-1 with TRBJ2-3; tentatively, D is TRBD2 (5 bases). CDR3 length: 15 residues. CDR1 SGHRS and CDR2 YFSETQ come from the germline V gene. Trimming removed 0 bases at V and 0 bases at J, with 8 bases between.

There are many counts of this clonotype. J is TRBJ2-1 and V is TRBV29-1, with TRBD2 matching 14 bases. The CDR3 consists of 17 residues. V shed 5 bases and J 9 bases; nucleotides not matched to a gene: 15. Germline loops: CDR1 SQVTM, CDR2 ANQGSEA. CDR3 residues: CSVQGTSGSTTMVEQFF. CDR3 DNA: TGCAGCGTTCAGGGGACTAGCGGGAGTACCACAATGGTTGAGCAGTTCTTC.

CDR3 sequence (DNA): TGTGCCAGCAGCCCCCGGGACGGACACCGCCGGAATGAGCAGTTCTTC. This codes for CASSPRDGHRRNEQFF. J is TRBJ2-1 and V is TRBV7-2; the D call may be TRBD1 or TRBD2 (5 bases each). CDR3 size: 16 residues. Trimming removed 5 bases at V and 7 bases at J, with 21 bases between. CDR1 and CDR2 (germline): SGHTA, FQGNSA.

This clonotype turned up a few times. The V call is TRBV29-1, the J call TRBJ2-2, with 7 nucleotides matching TRBD1. CDR1 SQVTM and CDR2 ANQGSEA come from the germline V gene. After removal of 2 bases from V and 4 bases from J, the junction contained 7 bases not matched to a gene. This CDR3 has 15 amino acids. This chain's CDR3 is CSVEMTGSSTGELFF. CDR3 DNA: TGCAGCGTTGAAATGACAGGGTCAAGCACCGGGGAGCTGTTTTTT.

In its sample, this clonotype was seen a few times. This chain connects TRBV4-1 to TRBJ2-1; 14 nucleotides align to TRBD2. V trimming: 0 bases; J trimming: 0 bases; junction bases outside the gene matches: 10. Germline V gives CDR1 MGHRA, CDR2 YSYEKL. CDR3 length equals 21 residues. This CDR3 is CASSQDPGTSGGGSSYNEQFF. Written as DNA, the CDR3 is TGCGCCAGCAGCCAAGATCCAGGGACTAGCGGGGGTGGTAGCTCCTACAATGAGCAGTTCTTC.